This T cell receptor (beta chain) was documented in a study of naive and memory T cell subsets. The ends were cut back, 4 bases at V and 7 bases at J, with 14 bases in the middle. Germline V gene data show CDR1 as SGHRS and CDR2 as YFSETQ. The CDR3 sequence is 14 residues long. Both TRBC1 and TRBC2 were covered by a beta constant-region primer of two equimolar oligonucleotides. Nested alpha and beta constant-region primers with the SP2 primer drove four PCR rounds on ligated cDNA. An oligonucleotide with the SP2 primer and a 12-nucleotide UMI was ligated to the cDNA 3' end. TCRdb ran MiXCR on the UMI-ligation and nested PCR reads and lists one entry per CDR3 protein. The repertoire holds some 83,000 distinct CDR3 sequences, with about 9.9% as singletons. This clonotype was counted only a few times.

This clonotype was obtained from a human donor in good health. This chain uses TRBV5-1 with TRBJ1-4, with TRBD1 as a possible D gene (5 bases). Sequencing was performed on naive CD8+ T cells from blood. CDR3 coding DNA: TGCGCCAGCAGCCACGGGACGAACAGTGAAAAACTGTTTTTT. This codes for CASSHGTNSEKLFF.